One and the same sample provided the 17 T cell receptor beta chains below, sequenced in a study of cytomegalovirus exposure and HLA in healthy donors. Both 60 Vbeta primers and 13 Jbeta primers went into the PCR. Data came from immunoSEQ multiplex PCR; TCRdb stores just in-frame clones and leaves some out. The data contain a few hundred thousand clones, about 74% of them singletons. The sequencing sample was made of PBMCs. The origin of the receptors is a man aged 40-49 years in good health and CMV-seronegative.

In its sample, this clone was seen a few times. Additional DNA sequences in this sample encode the identical CDR3. This chain joins TRBV7-7 and TRBJ2-2, with TRBD1 as a possible D gene (6 bases). Trimming removed 5 bases from V and 4 bases from J, with 17 bases in between. There are 16 residues in the CDR3. In germline, CDR1 is SSHAT, CDR2 FNYEAQ (reference sequence). The CDR3, as DNA: TGTGCCAGCAGCCCGCTTGGGGGCCCGGTCACCGGGGAGCTGTTTTTT. Translated, it gives CASSPLGGPVTGELFF.

The chain is built from TRBV29-1 and TRBJ2-3; 7 bases are shared with TRBD1. Germline CDR1 reads SQVTM; CDR2 reads ANQGSEA. CDR3 length equals 16 residues. The V segment lost 3 bases and the J segment 0 bases; nucleotides outside the gene matches: 9. CDR3 sequence reads: CSVDLEGASSTDTQYF. The CDR3 DNA is TGCAGCGTTGACCTCGAGGGGGCTAGTAGCACAGATACGCAGTATTTT.

The chain carries TRBV2 and TRBJ1-5, with 9 bases lining up with TRBD1. Germline V gene sequence: CDR1 SNHLY, CDR2 FYNNEI. This CDR3 has 15 amino acids. Losses at the gene ends were 8 bases for V and 4 bases for J; bases not matched to a gene: 9. CDR3 protein: CASWDRDSPNQPQHF. The CDR3 DNA reads as TGTGCCAGCTGGGACAGGGACTCACCGAATCAGCCCCAGCATTTT.

V usage is TRBV27 and J usage is TRBJ2-7; 8 bases match TRBD2. With 7 bases clipped from V and 12 bases from J, the junction kept 11 bases outside the gene matches. The CDR3 is 12 amino acids. Per germline, CDR1 MNHEY and CDR2 SMNVEV (reference sequence). CDR3 residues: CASILTSAAGYF. The CDR3 bases are TGTGCCAGCATCCTGACTAGCGCCGCGGGGTACTTC.

This CDR3 reads CASSQRQETYEQYF. The CDR3 DNA sequence: TGTGCCAGCAGTCAGCGGCAGGAAACCTACGAGCAGTACTTC. The J gene is TRBJ2-7, the V gene TRBV6-6, with D possibly being TRBD2 (5 bases). Trimming took off 5 bases at V and 2 bases at J, with 13 bases between the two ends. The CDR3 has 14 residues. Germline V gives CDR1 MNHNY, CDR2 SVGAGI (reference sequence).

The chain couples TRBV4-2 to TRBJ1-2; D remains unclear. Trimming removed 0 bases at V and 0 bases at J, with 14 bases between. CDR1 is LGHNA, CDR2 YNFKEQ, per germline. This CDR3 contains 17 residues. CDR3 DNA: TGTGCCAGCAGCCAAGATTCAAAGAGCCTCCCTAACTATGGCTACACCTTC. It yields the protein CASSQDSKSLPNYGYTF.

This clone was picked up a small number of times. The chain links TRBV27 to TRBJ2-7; TRBD2 aligns across 8 bases. Trimming removed 3 bases from V and 4 bases from J; junction bases left unmatched: 5. Germline lookup yields CDR1 MNHEY and CDR2 SMNVEV (reference sequence). The CDR3 sequence is 14 residues long. The DNA of the CDR3 is TGTGCCAGCAGTTTTAACGGGAGGGGGTACGAGCAGTACTTC. Its translation: CASSFNGRGYEQYF.

About this clone: Mismatch with germline at one junction end may stem from a read error. Other DNA sequences in this sample translate to the same CDR3. The CDR3 is CATSRGGGRAHEQYF. The DNA of the CDR3 is TGCGCCACCAGCAGAGGGGGCGGGAGGGCCCACGAGCAGTACTTC. This chain connects TRBV15 to TRBJ2-7, with 9 bases matching TRBD2. There are 15 residues in the CDR3. The germline V gene has CDR1 LNHNV and CDR2 YYDKDF (reference sequence).

In this sample, this clone turned up once. The V call is TRBV29-1, the J call TRBJ1-2, with 10 bases that match TRBD1. The CDR3 is 15 amino acids. Trimming took 6 bases from V and 2 from J; bases not matched to a gene: 9. CDR1 is SQVTM, CDR2 ANQGSEA, per germline. The CDR3 region has the DNA TGCAGCGTCGCTAGGGACAGGGGCCAAAACTATGGCTACACCTTC. This encodes CSVARDRGQNYGYTF.

This clone has a handful of counts. The rearrangement uses TRBV2 and TRBJ1-4, with 9 positions matching TRBD1. The length of the CDR3 is 12 residues. Germline V gives CDR1 SNHLY, CDR2 FYNNEI. Trimming cost V 8 bases and J 11 bases; bases outside gene matches: 6. CDR3 bases: TGTGCCAGCCTGCTGACAGGGGGGAAACTGTTTTTT. Translating gives CASLLTGGKLFF.

This chain links TRBV2 with TRBJ2-5; maybe TRBD2 (6 bases). The germline CDR1 and CDR2 sequences are SNHLY and FYNNEI. V lost 6 bases and J 2 bases, leaving 10 bases between the germline ends. The CDR3 length is 13 residues. The DNA for the CDR3 is TGTGCCAGCAGGGGGACTCAACAAGAGACCCAGTACTTC. Its protein product is CASRGTQQETQYF.

This chain joins TRBV9 and TRBJ2-7; weak D call: TRBD2 (6 bases). The CDR3 is 15 residues long. The germline V gene encodes CDR1 SGDLS and CDR2 YYNGEE. V lost 0 bases and J lost 2, with 12 bases in between. The CDR3 nucleotides read TGTGCCAGCAGCGTAGAGATTGGGGGGACCTACGAGCAGTACTTC. Amino acid sequence: CASSVEIGGTYEQYF. Together with reference TRBV9 and TRBJ2-7, the CDR3 gives the full variable domain: DSGVTQTPKHLITATGQRVTLRCSPRSGDLSVYWYQQSLDQGLQFLIQYYNGEERAKGNILERFSAQQFPDLHSELNLSSLELGDSALYFCASSVEIGGTYEQYFGPGTRLTVT.

The gene calls are TRBV7-6 and TRBJ1-2, with unresolved D. The CDR3 has 15 amino acids. Germline-derived CDR1 and CDR2 are SGHVS and FNYEAQ. V was shortened by 0 bases and J by 7 bases, with 15 bases between the two germline ends. Here the CDR3 reads CASSLARSGGSGYTF. DNA for the CDR3: TGTGCCAGCAGCTTAGCCCGTAGCGGCGGGTCTGGCTACACCTTC.

The V gene is TRBV18, the J gene TRBJ1-5; no clear D. Trimming removed 5 bases at V and 6 bases at J, with 8 bases between. The CDR3 runs 12 residues. The germline V gene encodes CDR1 KGHSH and CDR2 LQKENI. The CDR3 reads CASSSRGQPQHF. As DNA, the CDR3 is TGTGCCAGCTCATCCCGGGGTCAGCCCCAGCATTTT.

Only a few counts were recorded for this clone. The V and J genes are TRBV11-3 and TRBJ2-1; 7 nucleotides match TRBD2. Germline V gene data show CDR1 as SGHNT and CDR2 as YENEEA. The CDR3 contains 13 residues. After removal of 1 base from V and 9 bases from J, the junction contained 3 bases not matched to a gene. This chain's CDR3 is CASSLGLAGEQFF. CDR3 in DNA: TGTGCCAGCAGCTTAGGACTAGCTGGTGAGCAGTTCTTC.

This chain joins TRBV7-9 and TRBJ1-1; 7 bases are shared with TRBD1. The V gene's germline CDR1 is SEHNR and CDR2 FQNEAQ (reference sequence). The ends lost 4 bases at V and 0 bases at J; junction bases unmatched: 11. This CDR3 region has 17 residues. CDR3 bases: TGTGCCAGCAGCTCCCACAGGGGTAATGGTATGAACACTGAAGCTTTCTTT. Translated: CASSSHRGNGMNTEAFF. Based on the CDR3 plus reference TRBV7-9 and TRBJ1-1, the full variable domain is DTGVSQNPRHKITKRGQNVTFRCDPISEHNRLYWYRQTLGQGPEFLTYFQNEAQLEKSRLLSDRFSAERPKGSFSTLEIQRTEQGDSAMYLCASSSHRGNGMNTEAFFGQGTRLTVV.

The genes are TRBV10-3 and TRBJ2-7; D gene uncertain. The V end lost 0 bases, the J end lost 1 base, and 16 bases lay between the germline ends. From germline, CDR1 is ENHRY and CDR2 SYGVKD. The CDR3 extends over 17 amino acids. CDR3: CAISESIARQVSYEQYF. CDR3 in DNA: TGTGCCATCAGTGAGTCTATAGCACGCCAAGTTTCCTACGAGCAGTACTTC.